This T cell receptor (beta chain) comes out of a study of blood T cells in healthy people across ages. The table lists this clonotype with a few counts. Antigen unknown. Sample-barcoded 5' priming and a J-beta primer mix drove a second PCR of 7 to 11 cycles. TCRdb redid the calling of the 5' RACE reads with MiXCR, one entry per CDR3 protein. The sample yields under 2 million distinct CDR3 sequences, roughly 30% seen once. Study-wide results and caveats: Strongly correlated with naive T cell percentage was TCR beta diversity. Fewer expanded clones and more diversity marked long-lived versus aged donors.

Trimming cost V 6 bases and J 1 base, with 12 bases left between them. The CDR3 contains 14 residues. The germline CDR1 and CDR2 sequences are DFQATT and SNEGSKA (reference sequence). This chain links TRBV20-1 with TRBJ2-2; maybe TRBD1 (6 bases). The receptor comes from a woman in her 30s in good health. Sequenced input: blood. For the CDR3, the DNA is TGCAGTGCGCCGGGACAAAAGAACACCGGGGAGCTGTTTTTT. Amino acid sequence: CSAPGQKNTGELFF.